A selection of T cell receptor beta chains follows, all from one sample in a study of cytomegalovirus exposure and HLA in healthy donors. Profiled with immunoSEQ multiplex PCR; TCRdb holds only in-frame clones, not every one. The data contain roughly 130,000 clones, roughly 88% of them singletons. Sequenced material: PBMCs. These receptors came from a woman aged 40 to 55 in good health and CMV-seronegative. Each CDR3 is given with its conserved first and last residue. The D gene is left open where the match is weak. Only part of the rows carry a size: once, few, many, or a class if the clone is expanded.

NA	TRBJ2-3	TRBV4-1	NA	TGCGCCAGCAGCCAAGACCGGGTTCTAGATACGCAGTATTTT	CASSQDRVLDTQYF
NA	TRBJ1-5	TRBV7-2	NA	TGTGCCAGCAGCCCGGACAGAGATCAGCCCCAGCATTTT	CASSPDRDQPQHF
NA	TRBJ1-1	TRBV10-3	NA	TGTGCCATCAGTGGATCAGGGGAAGCCGAAGCTTTCTTT	CAISGSGEAEAFF
TRBD2	TRBJ2-3	TRBV11-2	once	TGTGCCAGCCGCAGGGGCACTAGCGGTTACTCTAGCACAGATACGCAGTATTTT	CASRRGTSGYSSTDTQYF
TRBD1	TRBJ2-2	TRBV9	NA	TGTGCCAGCAGCGTAACAGGGGGCGCGAACACCGGGGAGCTGTTTTTT	CASSVTGGANTGELFF
NA	TRBJ1-1	TRBV11-3	NA	TGTGCCAGCAGCCTTAACGGACAGTCCAACACTGAAGCTTTCTTT	CASSLNGQSNTEAFF
TRBD1	TRBJ1-2	TRBV6-1	NA	TGTGCCAGCAGTGAAGGGACAGGGTGGCGGGGCTACACCTTC	CASSEGTGWRGYTF
TRBD2	TRBJ2-1	TRBV7-9	NA	TGTGCCAGCAGCTTAGCGCACGAGCGGGAGGCCCACTACAATGAGCAGTTCTTC	CASSLAHEREAHYNEQFF
NA	TRBJ2-7	TRBV5-4	few	TGTGCCAGCAGCGACCAGACTAATTCGGTGCAGTACTTC	CASSDQTNSVQYF
TRBD1	TRBJ1-1	TRBV5-1	NA	TGCGCCAGCAGCTGGGACAGCCTGAACACTGAAGCTTTCTTT	CASSWDSLNTEAFF